These T cell receptor beta chains were read from a single sample in a study of T-cell reconstitution after alpha-beta-depleted transplantation in children. TCRdb passed the PCR reads through MiXCR, listing each CDR3 protein once. This sample has about 610,000 distinct CDR3 sequences, with more than 9% found just once. Sequencing was performed on PBMCs from the stem cell graft donor, taken from the stem cell graft. The receptors shown here come from a human donor who donated a stem cell graft to a child with acute myeloid leukemia. CDR3s include the opening cysteine and the closing phenylalanine or tryptophan. Size is omitted from some rows. Given values are once, few, many or a class for expanded clones.

clone size,J gene,V gene,CDR3 protein
few,TRBJ2-3,TRBV5-1,CASNRGAADTQYF
many,TRBJ1-5,TRBV4-2,CASSQDPRGDQPQHF
many,TRBJ2-2,TRBV7-2,CASSYPSGGDTGELFF
few,TRBJ1-2,TRBV20-1,CSASLRVDGYTF
few,TRBJ2-3,TRBV24-1,CATSDLKQTGTSGDTQYF
few,TRBJ2-1,TRBV5-1,CASSLAGTSHNEQFF
-,TRBJ1-4,TRBV4-1,CASSPEREKLFF
-,TRBJ2-7,TRBV20-1,CSAQGLAGLGEQYF
-,TRBJ2-1,TRBV5-1,CASSSRRAWRSGSGNEQFF
-,TRBJ2-7,TRBV7-2,CASSERGLVSEQYF
-,TRBJ2-5,TRBV29-1,CSVDRVRETQYF
-,TRBJ1-6,TRBV12-3/TRBV12-4,CASSPRLQVPDSPLHF
-,TRBJ1-5,TRBV29-1,CSVRGGQSNQPQHF
few,TRBJ2-2,TRBV10-3,CAIRTGTSGYGELFF
-,TRBJ1-1,TRBV6-5,CASRTGSEAFF
many,TRBJ1-2,TRBV12-5,CASGPTGNGYTF
many,TRBJ2-2,TRBV12-3/TRBV12-4,CASRPQGALTGELFF
many,TRBJ1-1,TRBV29-1,CSVALGGSYTEAFF